What follows is one TCR beta chain and its context. Its antigen is unknown. These data come from a study of vaccination and CD4 T cells after COVID-19. At the level of the study: Median time from COVID diagnosis to post-COVID sampling was about 14 weeks (35 to 161). At a median approximately 76 days (range 14 to 241) after dose two, post-vaccine samples were obtained.

As for treatment: approximately 9-day PBMC culture with coronavirus spike peptide pools or control peptides (ViraFEST assay). The authors cultured roughly 1.9 million PBMCs per well with 9.5 to 10 IU/ml IL-2 and about 10 ug/ml peptide pools. Cultured CD4+ T cells had their DNA profiled by the Oncomine TCR Beta short-read assay. TCRdb re-called the PCR reads with MiXCR, one entry per CDR3 protein. The sample shows tens of thousands of distinct CDR3 sequences, around two thirds of them seen only once. In germline, CDR1 is MNHNS, CDR2 SASEGT. With 6 bases clipped from V and 3 bases from J, the junction kept 7 bases outside the gene matches. The CDR3 is made up of 15 amino acids.

What was sequenced was CD4+ T cells from blood, cultured in vitro. The rearrangement links TRBV6-1 to TRBJ1-2, with TRBD1 matching 10 bases. This TCR came from a human donor who had recovered from COVID-19. The CDR3 DNA reads TGTGCCAGCAGGGGGGCGGGGACAGGGGACTATGGCTACACCTTC. Translated: CASRGAGTGDYGYTF.